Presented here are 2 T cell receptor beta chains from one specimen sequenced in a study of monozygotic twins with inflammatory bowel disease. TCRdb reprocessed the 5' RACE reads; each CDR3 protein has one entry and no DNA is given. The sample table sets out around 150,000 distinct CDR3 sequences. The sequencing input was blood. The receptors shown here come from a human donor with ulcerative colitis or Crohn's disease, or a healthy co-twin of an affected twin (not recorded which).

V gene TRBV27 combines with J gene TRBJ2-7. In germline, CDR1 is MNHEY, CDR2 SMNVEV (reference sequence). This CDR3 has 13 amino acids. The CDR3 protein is CASSLTGRYEQYF.

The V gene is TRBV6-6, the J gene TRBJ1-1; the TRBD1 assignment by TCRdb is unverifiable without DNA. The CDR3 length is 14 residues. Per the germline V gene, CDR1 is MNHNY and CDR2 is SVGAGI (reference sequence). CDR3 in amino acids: CASSYTQGQGEAFF.